The entry that follows covers one TCR beta chain sequence. Its antigen is not identified. The entry originates in a study of post-analysis software for immune sequencing data. Looking at the study overall: Included courses were relapsing-remitting and secondary progressive multiple sclerosis; progressive-relapsing multiple sclerosis was also included.

Study observations and caveats: Relative to controls, patients had five TRBV segments at higher frequency, with TRBV5-6, TRBV5-1 and TRBV20-1 among these. Significantly lower normalized Chao1 diversity was found in patients with multiple sclerosis relative to controls. F-measure co-clustering was strong for batch-matched samples.

TCR beta cDNA libraries had unique molecular identifiers. The T cell input of roughly 0.95 to 10 million gave roughly 0.5 million cDNA molecules. One entry per CDR3 protein results from TCRdb running MiXCR on the PCR reads. Of about 540,000 distinct CDR3 sequences listed, approximately 34% are singletons. From germline, CDR1 is MNHEY and CDR2 SVGAGI. Trimming shortened V by 6 bases and J by 6 bases, and 23 bases separated the two germline ends. This CDR3 contains 16 residues. Sample: blood. This clonotype originated in a girl aged 2 to 17 with multiple sclerosis. This chain uses TRBV6-5 with TRBJ1-2; a possible D gene is TRBD1 (6 bases). Written as DNA, the CDR3 is TGTGCCAGCAGGGACTTTGGAGTTTTACAGGGACATGGCTACACCTTC. This sequence encodes CASRDFGVLQGHGYTF.